The T cell receptor (beta chain) described here comes from a study of blood T cell repertoires in COVID-19. The CDR3 consists of 12 residues. The V end was cut by 3 bases, the J end by 8 bases, with 8 bases between. Germline assignment: CDR1 KGHSH and CDR2 LQKENI. The authors' processing: Amplification with reference gene primers provided the estimates of nucleated cell counts. Some clones are missing from TCRdb's copy, which holds only in-frame ones; the method was immunoSEQ multiplex PCR. D and trimming come from the DNA, and the V and J calls and clone size come from that table. The profile shows 190,000 or so clones, 87% of them singletons.

The chain joins TRBV18 to TRBJ1-5; no definite D call. Sequences were obtained from peripheral blood. The clonotype comes from a young woman who had recovered from COVID-19. The CDR3 region is CASSPPGEPQHF. As DNA, the CDR3 is TGTGCCAGCTCACCCCCCGGGGAGCCCCAGCATTTT.